Detailed here is one T cell receptor beta chain. Its cognate antigen is unknown. This sample is part of a study of response to subunit inactivated influenza vaccine. Study-wide results and limits: After each seasonal influenza vaccination, few new T cells are recruited, the authors suggested.

The CDR3 runs 14 residues. From germline, CDR1 is SNHLY and CDR2 FYNNEI. V shed 5 bases and J shed 5 bases, with 15 bases lying between them. TCRdb re-analysed the RT-PCR reads in MiXCR, keeping a single row per CDR3 protein. This table has roughly 670,000 distinct CDR3 sequences, 11% to 15% appearing once. Here the sequenced sample was PBMCs from blood, taken 14 to 15 days before vaccination. This chain connects TRBV2 to TRBJ2-5; possibly TRBD1 for D (6 bases). The TCR originated in a man over 45 who received an inactivated influenza vaccine. For the CDR3, the DNA is TGTGCCAGCAGTCGGACAGCGACTTGGGAGACCCAGTACTTC. Translation gives CASSRTATWETQYF.